The 5 T cell receptor beta chains reported below all come from one sample, sequenced in a study of early T cells in non-severe SARS-CoV-2 infection. TCRdb called the 5' RACE reads again in MiXCR, with one record for every CDR3 protein. Here the sample spans tens of thousands of distinct CDR3 sequences, about 15% being singletons. The sequenced sample consisted of whole blood. Every receptor here comes from an adult who was a healthcare worker with PCR-confirmed SARS-CoV-2 infection or an uninfected control (not recorded which).

This clonotype was detected ten times or more. This chain connects TRBV5-1 to TRBJ2-1; D assignment may be TRBD1 or TRBD2 (5 bases each). Per the germline V gene, CDR1 is SGHRS and CDR2 is YFSETQ. The CDR3 runs 16 residues. V was cut by 0 bases and J by 7 bases, with 17 bases left in between. The CDR3 sequence: CASSLATGPNINEQFF. CDR3 coding DNA: TGCGCCAGCAGCTTGGCCACGGGGCCCAATATTAATGAGCAGTTCTTC.

In this sample, this clonotype turned up a few times. DNA for the CDR3: TGTGCCACCTCGAACGGAGGCCGCGATACGCAGTATTTT. Translating it yields CATSNGGRDTQYF. The rearrangement joins TRBV24-1 to TRBJ2-3; D might be TRBD2 (5 bases). Germline V gene sequence: CDR1 KGHDR, CDR2 SFDVKD. Trimming took off 9 bases at V and 6 bases at J, with 15 bases between the two ends. CDR3 length equals 13 residues.

This clonotype appeared a few times. The chain uses TRBV19 and TRBJ2-7, with a possible D match to TRBD2 (6 bases). Germline assignment: CDR1 LNHDA and CDR2 SQIVND (reference sequence). The germline V and J ends were trimmed by 6 bases and 5 bases, with 20 bases remaining between them. The CDR3 has 15 residues. The CDR3 reads CASSPTRLGVDEQYF. CDR3 in DNA: TGTGCCAGTAGCCCCACCAGACTAGGCGTGGACGAGCAGTACTTC.

This clonotype was detected a few times. The chain is built from TRBV29-1 and TRBJ1-1; D possibly corresponds to TRBD1 (5 bases). The germline V and J ends were trimmed by 4 bases and 6 bases, with 9 bases remaining between them. This CDR3 comprises 11 residues. Germline assignment: CDR1 SQVTM and CDR2 ANQGSEA. CDR3 loop: CSVGDLAEAFF. The DNA for the CDR3 is TGCAGCGTTGGGGACCTCGCTGAAGCTTTCTTT. Full variable domain (remainder filled in from reference TRBV29-1 and TRBJ1-1): SAVISQKPSRDICQRGTSLTIQCQVDSQVTMMFWYRQQPGQSLTLIATANQGSEATYESGFVIDKFPISRPNLTFSTLTVSNMSPEDSSIYLCSVGDLAEAFFGQGTRLTVV.

J is TRBJ2-1 and V is TRBV20-1, with 10 bases lining up with TRBD2. The germline V gene has CDR1 DFQATT and CDR2 SNEGSKA (reference sequence). CDR3 length: 16 residues. The ends lost 4 bases at V and 3 bases at J; junction bases unmatched: 9. CDR3: CSAKPQVAGGYNEQFF. The CDR3 coding sequence is TGCAGTGCTAAACCTCAAGTAGCGGGAGGCTACAATGAGCAGTTCTTC.